The 15 T cell receptor beta chains given below trace back to one sample, sequenced in a study of blood T cell repertoires in COVID-19. The protocol was immunoSEQ multiplex PCR, while the TCRdb copy is restricted to in-frame clones and leaves out a portion. This sample has around 250,000 clones; about nine tenths occur once, and the top ten carry approximately 9%. The sequenced sample consisted of peripheral blood. The receptors shown here come from a man aged 35 to 55 with active or convalescent COVID-19.

DNA of the CDR3: TGCGCCAGCAGTCGACTGACTAGCGGGTATTATCAGTTCTTC. It encodes CASSRLTSGYYQFF. The chain recombines TRBV4-1 with TRBJ2-1, with TRBD2 identical over 10 bases. Germline CDR1 MGHRA, CDR2 YSYEKL. The ends lost 6 bases at V and 13 bases at J; junction bases unmatched: 12. The CDR3 is made up of 14 amino acids.

For the CDR3, the DNA is TGTGCCAGCTCACCGGGGCAGGGAAGTGGCTACACCTTC. It yields the protein CASSPGQGSGYTF. The gene calls are TRBV18 and TRBJ1-2; D perhaps matches TRBD1 (5 bases). CDR3 length: 13 amino acids. Germline values: CDR1 KGHSH, CDR2 LQKENI. Trimming removed 3 bases at V and 7 bases at J, with 12 bases between.

The chain couples TRBV11-3 to TRBJ1-1; 10 nucleotides match TRBD1. Germline V lookup: CDR1 SGHNT, CDR2 YENEEA. With 5 bases clipped from V and 8 bases from J, the junction kept 2 bases outside the gene matches. The CDR3 runs 12 residues. The CDR3 loop reads CASSPDRGEAFF. The DNA for the CDR3 is TGTGCCAGCAGCCCGGACAGGGGGGAAGCTTTCTTT. The full variable domain, rest sourced from reference TRBV11-3 and TRBJ1-1, is EAGVVQSPRYKIIEKKQPVAFWCNPISGHNTLYWYLQNLGQGPELLIRYENEEAVDDSQLPKDRFSAERLKGVDSTLKIQPAELGDSAVYLCASSPDRGEAFFGQGTRLTVV.

The V call is TRBV7-9, the J call TRBJ2-7, with 8 bases fitting TRBD2. The V segment lost 5 bases and the J segment 9 bases; nucleotides outside the gene matches: 12. There are 14 residues in the CDR3. Germline assignment: CDR1 SEHNR and CDR2 FQNEAQ (reference sequence). The CDR3 nucleotides read TGTGCCAGCAGCCTTCAAAGCGGGAGACAGCCGCAGTACTTC. Its protein is CASSLQSGRQPQYF.

The chain is built from TRBV4-1 and TRBJ2-3, with TRBD2 identical over 10 bases. This CDR3 has 16 amino acids. The J segment lost 4 bases and the V segment lost 6 bases, leaving 10 bases of the junction unmatched. CDR1 is MGHRA and CDR2 is YSYEKL in the germline V gene. The CDR3: CASRQTQRGGPDTQYF. CDR3 bases: TGCGCCAGCAGACAAACCCAGCGGGGGGGCCCAGATACGCAGTATTTT.

The chain has TRBV6-5 and TRBJ2-1; TRBD2 agrees at 9 bases. The V gene end was trimmed by 6 bases and the J gene end by 3 bases; junction bases not matched to a gene: 6. Germline V gene lookup returns CDR1 MNHEY and CDR2 SVGAGI. The length of the CDR3 is 15 residues. The CDR3 region has the DNA TGTGCCAGCAGAGGCACTAGCGGGTTCTACAATGAGCAGTTCTTC. Translating it yields CASRGTSGFYNEQFF.

The V gene is TRBV7-6, the J gene TRBJ2-1; 8 positions match TRBD2. The CDR3 is 15 residues long. CDR1 is SGHVS and CDR2 is FNYEAQ in the germline V gene. The V gene end was trimmed by 4 bases and the J gene end by 4 bases; junction bases not matched to a gene: 6. CDR3 protein: CASSSFGGGYNEQFF. CDR3 sequence (DNA): TGTGCCAGCAGCTCCTTCGGGGGGGGATACAATGAGCAGTTCTTC.

The V gene is TRBV24-1, the J gene TRBJ2-1, with TRBD1 identical over 7 bases. The CDR3 consists of 16 residues. Per the germline V gene, CDR1 is KGHDR and CDR2 is SFDVKD. J gave up 3 bases and V 4 bases, and 8 bases lay outside the gene matches. The DNA of the CDR3 is TGTGCCACCAGTGAGCCGACAGGGTTCCACTACAATGAGCAGTTCTTC. Its protein product is CATSEPTGFHYNEQFF.

The V gene is TRBV7-6, the J gene TRBJ1-3; perhaps TRBD1 as D (5 bases). There are 16 residues in the CDR3. V lost 1 base and J 2 bases, leaving 12 bases between the germline ends. The germline gives CDR1 SGHVS, CDR2 FNYEAQ. In DNA, the CDR3 is TGTGCCAGCAGCTTAGGGGGGGGACCCCCTGGAAACACCATATATTTT. This encodes CASSLGGGPPGNTIYF.

The chain employs TRBV12-5 and TRBJ2-1, with 11 bases aligning to TRBD1. Looked up from germline, CDR1 is LGHNT and CDR2 is FRNRAP. Germline trimming cut 6 bases from V and 8 bases from J; bases unmatched to any gene: 12. This CDR3 has 16 amino acids. CDR3 protein: CASGDPGTGGTHEQFF. CDR3 in DNA: TGTGCTAGTGGGGATCCTGGGACAGGGGGGACCCATGAGCAGTTCTTC. Full variable domain (missing parts from reference TRBV12-5 and TRBJ2-1): DARVTQTPRHKVTEMGQEVTMRCQPILGHNTVFWYRQTMMQGLELLAYFRNRAPLDDSGMPKDRFSAEMPDATLATLKIQPSEPRDSAVYFCASGDPGTGGTHEQFFGPGTRLTVL.

This sequence joins TRBV6-5 and TRBJ1-2; maybe TRBD1 (6 bases). Germline-derived CDR1 and CDR2 are MNHEY and SVGAGI. This CDR3 spans 15 amino acids. Trimming shortened V by 2 bases and J by 1 base, and 11 bases separated the two germline ends. The CDR3 DNA reads TGTGCCAGCAGTTACAGGCAGGGGTATAACTATGGCTACACCTTC. Amino acids: CASSYRQGYNYGYTF.

The sample holds one count of this clone. This chain links TRBV14 with TRBJ1-4; 7 nucleotides agree with TRBD1. The ends lost 4 bases at V and 8 bases at J; junction bases unmatched: 13. Per the germline V gene, CDR1 is SGHDN and CDR2 is FVKESK. The CDR3 loop spans 16 amino acids. The CDR3 loop reads CASSPEGAGAEEKLFF. The CDR3 DNA reads TGTGCCAGCAGCCCCGAGGGGGCAGGGGCGGAAGAAAAACTGTTTTTT. The full variable domain, completed using reference TRBV14 and TRBJ1-4, is EAGVTQFPSHSVIEKGQTVTLRCDPISGHDNLYWYRRVMGKEIKFLLHFVKESKQDESGMPNNRFLAERTGGTYSTLKVQPAELEDSGVYFCASSPEGAGAEEKLFFGSGTQLSVL.

V is TRBV29-1 and J is TRBJ1-3; 8 bases are shared with TRBD1. Germline-derived CDR1 and CDR2 are SQVTM and ANQGSEA. V trimming: 4 bases; J trimming: 0 bases; junction bases outside the gene matches: 5. The CDR3 sequence is 15 residues long. CDR3 protein: CSVGGDRSSGNTIYF. The DNA for the CDR3 is TGCAGCGTTGGAGGGGACAGGAGCTCTGGAAACACCATATATTTT.

The chain couples TRBV4-2 to TRBJ2-6, with D unresolved. Germline CDR1 is LGHNA and CDR2 is YNFKEQ. CDR3 length equals 21 residues. V was pared by 0 bases and J by 0 bases, with 21 bases between. The CDR3, as DNA: TGTGCCAGCAGCCAAGAATTTTATCTGCAGTCTCCCTCCTCTGGGGCCAACGTCCTGACTTTC. Protein: CASSQEFYLQSPSSGANVLTF.

The chain is built from TRBV7-9 and TRBJ1-6; tentatively, D is TRBD1 (6 bases). The V gene lost 2 bases and the J gene lost 14 bases, with 13 bases spanning the gap. CDR3 length: 13 residues. Per germline, CDR1 SEHNR and CDR2 FQNEAQ (reference sequence). CDR3 DNA sequence: TGTGCCAGCAGCTTAAATGGCAGGGGTTCCCTCCACTTT. It encodes CASSLNGRGSLHF.